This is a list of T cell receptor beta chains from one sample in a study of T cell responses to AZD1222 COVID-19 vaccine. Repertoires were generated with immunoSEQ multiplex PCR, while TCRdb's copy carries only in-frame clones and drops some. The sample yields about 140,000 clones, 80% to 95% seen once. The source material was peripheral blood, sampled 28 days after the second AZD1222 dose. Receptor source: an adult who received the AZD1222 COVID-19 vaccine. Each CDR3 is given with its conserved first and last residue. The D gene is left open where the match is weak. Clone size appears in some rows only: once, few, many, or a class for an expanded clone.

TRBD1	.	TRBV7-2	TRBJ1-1	TGTGCCAGCAGCAGACAGGGCCTGAACACTGAAGCTTTCTTT	CASSRQGLNTEAFF
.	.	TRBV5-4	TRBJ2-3	TGTGCCAGCAGCCTGGGGGGTTCTAGCACAGATACGCAGTATTTT	CASSLGGSSTDTQYF
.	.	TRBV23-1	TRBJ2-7	TGCGCCAAACGGGGGGCTTTTTCCTACGAGCAGTACTTC	CAKRGAFSYEQYF
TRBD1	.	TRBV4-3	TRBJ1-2	TGCGCCAGCAGCCAGCAACAGGGGGAGGGTGGCTACACCTTC	CASSQQQGEGGYTF
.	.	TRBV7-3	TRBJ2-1	TGTGCCAGCAGCCCCCGGGAACCCTACTACAATGAGCAGTTCTTC	CASSPREPYYNEQFF
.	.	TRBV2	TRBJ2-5	TGTGCCAGCAGGGCGCAGGGGATCGGGACCCAGTACTTC	CASRAQGIGTQYF
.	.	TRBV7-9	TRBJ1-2	TGTGCCAGCAGCTTAGCTGGGGGGAATGGCTACACCTTC	CASSLAGGNGYTF
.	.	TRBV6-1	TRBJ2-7	TGTGCCAGCAGCCGTGTGGGGGGCCTCCACGAGCAGTACTTC	CASSRVGGLHEQYF
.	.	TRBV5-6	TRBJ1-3	TGTGCCAGCAGCTTGTCCACGCTGGGACCCTCTGGAAACACCATATATTTT	CASSLSTLGPSGNTIYF
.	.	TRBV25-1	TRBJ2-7	TGTGCCAGCAGTGGGGGGGCAGGGGAATACGAGCAGTACTTC	CASSGGAGEYEQYF
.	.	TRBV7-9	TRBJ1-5	TGTGCCAGCAGCTCCCCCCACGGGGAGCCCCAGCATTTT	CASSSPHGEPQHF
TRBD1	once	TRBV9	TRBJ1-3	TGTGCCAGCAGCCCCGAGTCGGGGACAGTCTCTGGAAACACCATATATTTT	CASSPESGTVSGNTIYF
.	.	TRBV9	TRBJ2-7	TGTGCCAGCAGCCCTAGTGGGAGCTCCTACGAGCAGTACTTC	CASSPSGSSYEQYF
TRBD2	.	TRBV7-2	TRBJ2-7	TGTGCCAGCAGCATCACTAGCGGGAGCGGTTACGAGCAGTACTTC	CASSITSGSGYEQYF
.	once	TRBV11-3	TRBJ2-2	TGTGCCAGCAGCTTAGGGGCCATCACCGGGGAGCTGTTTTTT	CASSLGAITGELFF
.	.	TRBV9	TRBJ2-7	TGTGCCAGCAGCCCAGGAGGGTCCTACGAGCAGTACTTC	CASSPGGSYEQYF
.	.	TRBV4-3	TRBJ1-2	TGCGCCAGCAGCCATCGCCGTGGCCAGGCTTCTAACTATGGCTACACCTTC	CASSHRRGQASNYGYTF
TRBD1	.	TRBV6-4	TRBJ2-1	TGTGCCAGCAGTCCGGGACAGGGGAGGTACAATGAGCAGTTCTTC	CASSPGQGRYNEQFF
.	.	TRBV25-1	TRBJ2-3	TGTGCCAGCAGTGAAAGTTGGGGAAACACAGATACGCAGTATTTT	CASSESWGNTDTQYF
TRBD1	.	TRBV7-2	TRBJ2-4	TGTGCCAGCAGCTTAACAGGGGCGGCCAAAAACATTCAGTACTTC	CASSLTGAAKNIQYF
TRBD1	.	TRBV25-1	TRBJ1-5	TGTGCCAGCAGTGGCCCCAGGGGGCGGCAGCCCCAGCATTTT	CASSGPRGRQPQHF
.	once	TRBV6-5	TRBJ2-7	TGTGCCAGCAGTAGATACGAGCAGTACTTC	CASSRYEQYF
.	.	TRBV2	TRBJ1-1	TGTGCCAGCACAGTGGATAGCACTGAAGCTTTCTTT	CASTVDSTEAFF
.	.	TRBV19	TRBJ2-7	TGTGCCAGTAGTCCTCGGGGCCAGGCGGAGGAGCAGTACTTC	CASSPRGQAEEQYF
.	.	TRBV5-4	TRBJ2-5	TGTGCCAGCTCCCGACTACAGGGGGGGGGAGAGACCCAGTACTTC	CASSRLQGGGETQYF
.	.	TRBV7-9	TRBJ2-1	TGTGCCAGCAGCCCAACAGGGTCCTTCTACAATGAGCAGTTCTTC	CASSPTGSFYNEQFF
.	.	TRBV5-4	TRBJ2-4	TGTGCCAGCAGCCGGGCCAAAAACATTCAGTACTTC	CASSRAKNIQYF
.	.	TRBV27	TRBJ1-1	TGTGCCAGCAAGGAGGGGACGTACGCCGAAGCTTTCTTT	CASKEGTYAEAFF
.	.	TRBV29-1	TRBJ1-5	TGCAGCGTTGGGGGAAATGGCAATCAGCCCCAGCATTTT	CSVGGNGNQPQHF
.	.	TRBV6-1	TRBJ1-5	TGTGCCAGCAGTGAGGTTTCAGGGCTATTTTCCCATCAGCCCCAGCATTTT	CASSEVSGLFSHQPQHF
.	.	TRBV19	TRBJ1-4	TGTGCCAGCACCGACTTCCTAGCGGCAACTAATGAAAAACTGTTTTTT	CASTDFLAATNEKLFF
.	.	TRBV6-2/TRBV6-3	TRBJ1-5	TGTGCCAGCAGTTACTCATCGAGGGCAGTAGGCAATCAGCCCCAGCATTTT	CASSYSSRAVGNQPQHF
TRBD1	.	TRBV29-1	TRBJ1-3	TGCAGCGGGGGACAGGGAAACACCATATATTTT	CSGGQGNTIYF
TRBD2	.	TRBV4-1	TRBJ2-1	TGCGCCAGCAGCCAACTAGCGGGCCCTCTGAATGAGCAGTTCTTC	CASSQLAGPLNEQFF
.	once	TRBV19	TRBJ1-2	TGTGCCAGCAGGTCTCCTCTTACCCCCTATGGCTACACCTTC	CASRSPLTPYGYTF
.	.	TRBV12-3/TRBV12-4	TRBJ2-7	TGTGCCAGCAGTTTGGGCAGATTCTACGAGCAGTACTTC	CASSLGRFYEQYF
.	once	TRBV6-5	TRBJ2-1	TGTGCCAGCAGTTACGGTGCTGCCTCCGAGCAGTTCTTC	CASSYGAASEQFF
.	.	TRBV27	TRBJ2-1	TGTGCCAGCAGTTTCCAGGGCAACAATGAGCAGTTCTTC	CASSFQGNNEQFF
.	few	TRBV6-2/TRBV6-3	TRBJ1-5	TGTGCCAGCAGTTATAAAGGATATAGCAATCAGCCCCAGCATTTT	CASSYKGYSNQPQHF
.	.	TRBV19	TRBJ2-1	TGTGCCAGTACCCCTCACGGCAGGGGCATTCTGCGAAACAATGAGCAGTTCTTC	CASTPHGRGILRNNEQFF